Presented here are 15 T cell receptor beta chains from one specimen sequenced in a study of OX40 agonist ivuxolimab in advanced cancers. Sequencing used immunoSEQ multiplex PCR; TCRdb keeps in-frame clones, though not all of them. The table has some 74,000 clones, roughly 94% seen once. The sample here was CD4+ or CD8+ T cells sorted from blood, taken in a trial of the OX40 agonist ivuxolimab. These receptor sequences come from an adult with an advanced solid tumor such as melanoma, head and neck, liver or kidney cancer.

The V call is TRBV30, the J call TRBJ2-3; 7 bases map to TRBD2. This CDR3 is 13 amino acids long. Germline lookup yields CDR1 GTSNPN and CDR2 SVGIG (reference sequence). V lost 2 bases, J lost 4 bases, and 3 bases stayed unmatched. The CDR3 DNA reads as TGTGCCTGGAGTTGGGGGGGGGCAGATACGCAGTATTTT. It is translated as CAWSWGGADTQYF.

The rearrangement uses TRBV29-1 and TRBJ2-7, with a tentative D call TRBD2 (5 bases). Trimming stripped 7 bases from V and 3 bases from J, with 10 bases between. The CDR3 covers 11 residues. Germline V gives CDR1 SQVTM, CDR2 ANQGSEA. In DNA, the CDR3 is TGCAGCGCGACACGGGACTACGAGCAGTACTTC. This sequence encodes CSATRDYEQYF.

The chain uses TRBV4-2 and TRBJ2-5, with D hard to call. Germline-derived CDR1 and CDR2 are LGHNA and YNFKEQ. Trimming stripped 0 bases from V and 1 base from J, with 9 bases between. The CDR3 length is 15 residues. The CDR3 DNA sequence: TGTGCCAGCAGCCAAGAAGAGGCCTCCCAAGAGACCCAGTACTTC. It encodes CASSQEEASQETQYF.

This sequence joins TRBV9 and TRBJ1-1; TRBD1 matches at 7 bases. V was clipped by 0 bases and J by 4 bases; unmatched bases: 0. Germline V gives CDR1 SGDLS, CDR2 YYNGEE. The CDR3 length is 13 residues. The CDR3 DNA is TGTGCCAGCAGCGTAGGACAGGGCACTGAAGCTTTCTTT. It encodes CASSVGQGTEAFF.

This clone was picked up one time. The chain combines TRBV5-1 with TRBJ2-3; D is undetermined. Germline V lookup: CDR1 SGHRS, CDR2 YFSETQ. CDR3 length: 12 amino acids. V was trimmed by 2 bases and J by 4 bases, leaving 5 bases between them. As DNA, the CDR3 is TGCGCCAGCAGCTTTGCGGCAGATACGCAGTATTTT. Translating gives CASSFAADTQYF.

V is TRBV5-1 and J is TRBJ2-1; D uncertain. Germline loops: CDR1 SGHRS, CDR2 YFSETQ. Trimming cost V 1 base and J 0 bases, with 8 bases left between them. This CDR3 region has 15 residues. DNA for the CDR3: TGCGCCAGCAGCTTGTACTCTAGCTCCTACAATGAGCAGTTCTTC. It translates to CASSLYSSSYNEQFF.

This chain uses TRBV28 with TRBJ2-2; D might be TRBD1 (5 bases). This CDR3 is 13 amino acids long. CDR1 and CDR2 (germline): MDHEN, SYDVKM. The V end lost 6 bases, the J end lost 6 bases, and 11 bases lay between the germline ends. The CDR3 sequence is CASSMTEPGELFF. In DNA, the CDR3 is TGTGCCAGCAGCATGACAGAGCCCGGGGAGCTGTTTTTT.

The V gene is TRBV7-2, the J gene TRBJ2-5; D may match TRBD1 or TRBD2 (5 bases each). The germline V and J ends were trimmed by 5 bases and 2 bases, with 18 bases remaining between them. Germline V CDR1 and CDR2: SGHTA, FQGNSA. The CDR3 contains 16 residues. The CDR3: CASSHELWDPQETQYF. The CDR3 coding sequence is TGTGCCAGCAGCCACGAGCTCTGGGACCCACAAGAGACCCAGTACTTC.

CDR3 region: CASSMSTGTGEKAFF. The CDR3 nucleotides read TGTGCCAGCAGCATGAGCACCGGGACAGGGGAAAAAGCTTTCTTT. The chain recombines TRBV7-6 with TRBJ1-1; 10 nucleotides match TRBD1. The CDR3 consists of 15 residues. The ends lost 5 bases at V and 9 bases at J; junction bases unmatched: 12. Germline V gives CDR1 SGHVS, CDR2 FNYEAQ. The full variable domain, with the rest looked up from reference TRBV7-6 and TRBJ1-1, is GAGVSQSPRYKVTKRGQDVALRCDPISGHVSLYWYRQALGQGPEFLTYFNYEAQQDKSGLPNDRFSAERPEGSISTLTIQRTEQRDSAMYRCASSMSTGTGEKAFFGQGTRLTVV.

The V and J genes are TRBV7-9 and TRBJ1-1; D is ambiguous. The CDR3 spans 12 residues. Germline lookup yields CDR1 SEHNR and CDR2 FQNEAQ (reference sequence). The ends were cut back, 1 base at V and 8 bases at J, with 8 bases in the middle. Here the CDR3 reads CASSLVAREAFF. CDR3 sequence (DNA): TGTGCCAGCAGCTTAGTCGCCCGCGAAGCTTTCTTT.

This chain links TRBV27 with TRBJ1-2, with 8 positions matching TRBD1. V lost 0 bases and J lost 8; bases outside the gene matches: 8. Germline V gene sequence: CDR1 MNHEY, CDR2 SMNVEV (reference sequence). This CDR3 has 15 amino acids. The CDR3 loop is CASSLSIQGVGGYTF. The CDR3 DNA sequence: TGTGCCAGCAGTTTATCCATACAGGGGGTGGGGGGCTACACCTTC.

The rearrangement links TRBV5-1 to TRBJ1-1, with TRBD1 identical over 9 bases. The germline gives CDR1 SGHRS, CDR2 YFSETQ. CDR3 length equals 16 residues. V lost 1 base to trimming and J lost 4 bases; unmatched junction nucleotides: 8. The CDR3 here is CASSLNLGTGSTEAFF. As DNA, the CDR3 is TGCGCCAGCAGCTTGAATTTGGGGACAGGGAGCACTGAAGCTTTCTTT.

The chain combines TRBV7-9 with TRBJ1-1; possibly TRBD1 for D (6 bases). The V gene's germline CDR1 is SEHNR and CDR2 FQNEAQ (reference sequence). The CDR3 runs 14 residues. Trimming removed 5 bases at V and 3 bases at J, with 13 bases between. The CDR3 nucleotides read TGTGCCAGCAGCCCAGGGGCTGGGGACACTGAAGCTTTCTTT. Its protein product is CASSPGAGDTEAFF.

The chain has TRBV11-2 and TRBJ2-3, with 12 bases fitting TRBD2. The V and J ends lost 1 base and 5 bases, in that order; junction bases with no gene match: 10. The CDR3 loop spans 18 amino acids. Germline assignment: CDR1 SGHAT and CDR2 FQNNGV. CDR3 DNA sequence: TGTGCCAGCAGCTTAGCCTCTAGCGGGGGGGCCCCGGGAGATACGCAGTATTTT. As protein: CASSLASSGGAPGDTQYF.

This clone appeared many times. The V and J genes are TRBV5-1 and TRBJ2-7; 9 bases align to TRBD1. V was pared by 2 bases and J by 5 bases, with 5 bases of the junction left unmatched. This CDR3 is built from 14 residues. Looked up from germline, CDR1 is SGHRS and CDR2 is YFSETQ. CDR3 sequence reads: CASSFGTGSHEQYF. The CDR3 bases are TGCGCCAGCAGCTTTGGGACAGGGTCCCACGAGCAGTACTTC.